This TCR beta chain was recorded in a study of ipilimumab plus nivolumab after autologous stem cell transplantation. Study-level information: A median of about eight nivolumab and roughly 5 ipilimumab doses were given. The DLBCL cohort had primary refractory and relapsed disease, with 18-month progression-free survival of roughly 85% and 28%.

TCRdb keeps only in-frame clones here, not all; method: immunoSEQ multiplex PCR. This table holds 15,000 or so clones, 75% to 85% found once. This CDR3 spans 13 amino acids. Trimming took 8 bases from V and 7 from J, leaving 17 bases between them. Per the germline V gene, CDR1 is LNHDA and CDR2 is SQIVND (reference sequence). Ipilimumab, 1 mg/kg, started 14 to 28 days after autologous transplant. Dosing: nivolumab 3 mg/kg IV, weeks 1, 4, 7, 10, then every two weeks to week 26. The chain couples TRBV19 to TRBJ1-2, with D possibly TRBD1 on 5 matching bases. Sequencing used PBMCs, obtained in a trial of ipilimumab plus nivolumab as post-transplant consolidation. The clonotype comes from a male donor with diffuse large B-cell lymphoma. The CDR3: CASWDGQATGYTF. CDR3 DNA: TGTGCCAGTTGGGACGGCCAAGCTACTGGCTACACCTTC.